The 4 T cell receptor beta chains below were found in one sample sequenced in a study of identifying expanded T cells in peripheral blood (dated by TCRdb to between 2019 and 2020). Receptor libraries were prepared by the immunoSEQ multiplex PCR assay. In its TCRdb copy, this immuneACCESS table keeps in-frame sequences only and misses some clones. Where compared with another copy, unresolved V genes explain less than half of these, and the others have no known cause. Across this sample there are around 130,000 clones, with less than 90% seen only once. The top ten hold roughly 7.9% of the sample. Material: blood. These receptors all stem from a person aged 18-69 years in good health.

This clone was picked up one time. The CDR3 nucleotides read TGTGCCAGTAGTATGACAGGGGGAAATCAGCCCCAGCATTTT. Its translation is CASSMTGGNQPQHF. The chain combines TRBV19 with TRBJ1-5, with TRBD1 matching over 9 bases. The CDR3 is 14 residues long. V was clipped by 3 bases and J by 4 bases; unmatched bases: 1. Per germline, CDR1 LNHDA and CDR2 SQIVND (reference sequence).

The table lists this clone with a count of one. The chain links TRBV6-5 to TRBJ1-2; possibly TRBD1 for D (6 bases). Trimming took off 4 bases at V and 8 bases at J, with 14 bases between the two ends. Germline loops: CDR1 MNHEY, CDR2 SVGAGI. The CDR3 has 13 residues. The DNA for the CDR3 is TGTGCCAGCAGTTGGGGACTTAGGGGGGGCTACACCTTC. Translation gives CASSWGLRGGYTF.

This CDR3 is CASGYGETQYF. For the CDR3, the DNA is TGTGCCAGCGGGTACGGAGAGACCCAGTACTTC. This sequence joins TRBV2 and TRBJ2-5; D remains unclear. The V and J ends lost 8 bases and 4 bases respectively, with 8 bases between them. Germline values: CDR1 SNHLY, CDR2 FYNNEI. This CDR3 has 11 residues.

The CDR3 loop is CASSTGQGGDTQYF. CDR3 in DNA: TGCGCCAGCAGCACGGGACAGGGAGGAGATACGCAGTATTTT. V is TRBV5-1 and J is TRBJ2-3; 9 bases fit TRBD1. Germline CDR1 SGHRS, CDR2 YFSETQ. The CDR3 runs 14 residues. The trim removed 4 bases at V and 5 bases at J, leaving 5 bases unmatched.